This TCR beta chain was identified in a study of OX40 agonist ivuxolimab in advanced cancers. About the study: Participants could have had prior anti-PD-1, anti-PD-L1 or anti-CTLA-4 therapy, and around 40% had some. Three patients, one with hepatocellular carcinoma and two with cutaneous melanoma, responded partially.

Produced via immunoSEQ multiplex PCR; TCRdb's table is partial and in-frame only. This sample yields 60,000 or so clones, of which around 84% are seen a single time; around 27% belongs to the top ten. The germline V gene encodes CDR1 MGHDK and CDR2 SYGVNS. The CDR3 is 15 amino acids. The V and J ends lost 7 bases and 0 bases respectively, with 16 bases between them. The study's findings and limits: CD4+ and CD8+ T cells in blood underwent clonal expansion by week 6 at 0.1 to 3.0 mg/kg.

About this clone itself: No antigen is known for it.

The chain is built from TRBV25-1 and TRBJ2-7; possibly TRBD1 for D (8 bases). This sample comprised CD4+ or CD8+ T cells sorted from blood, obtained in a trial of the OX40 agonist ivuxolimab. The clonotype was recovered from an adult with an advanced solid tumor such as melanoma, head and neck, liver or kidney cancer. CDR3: CASTKNRGGSYEQYF. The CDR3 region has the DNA TGTGCCAGCACCAAAAACAGGGGGGGCTCCTACGAGCAGTACTTC.